The 15 T cell receptor beta chains below all came from one sample that was sequenced in a study of blood T cell repertoires in COVID-19. Profiling relied on immunoSEQ multiplex PCR, and the TCRdb table lists in-frame clones only, not all of them. The sample shows around 43,000 clones, more than 75% of them seen only once. The source material was peripheral blood. The receptors derive from a man between 65 and 80 years old with acute or convalescent COVID-19.

The CDR3 region is CASSPHGARTEAFF. The CDR3 coding sequence is TGTGCCAGCAGCCCCCATGGGGCTAGGACTGAAGCTTTCTTT. The chain employs TRBV7-3 and TRBJ1-1; maybe TRBD1 (5 bases). Germline V gives CDR1 SGHTA, CDR2 FQGTGA. V lost 5 bases and J 5 bases, leaving 15 bases between the germline ends. CDR3 length equals 14 residues.

This sequence joins TRBV14 and TRBJ2-1; 8 positions match TRBD2. The CDR3 has 15 amino acids. V lost 5 bases and J lost 12; bases outside the gene matches: 15. Germline CDR1 reads SGHDN; CDR2 reads FVKESK. CDR3 bases: TGTGCCAGCAGCGTTCTAGCGGGTGTGTCCCTCGGGCAGTTCTTC. Amino acids: CASSVLAGVSLGQFF.

In this sample, this clone turned up once. The chain has TRBV15 and TRBJ1-5; tentatively, D is TRBD1 (6 bases). CDR3 length: 14 amino acids. CDR1 is LNHNV, CDR2 YYDKDF, per germline (reference sequence). Trimming removed 6 bases at V and 5 bases at J, with 14 bases between. The CDR3 is CATSPFTGYQPQHF. CDR3 nucleotide sequence: TGTGCCACCAGTCCCTTTACAGGGTATCAGCCCCAGCATTTT. Full variable domain (remainder filled in from reference TRBV15 and TRBJ1-5): DAMVIQNPRYQVTQFGKPVTLSCSQTLNHNVMYWYQQKSSQAPKLLFHYYDKDFNNEADTPDNFQSRRPNTSFCFLDIRSPGLGDTAMYLCATSPFTGYQPQHFGDGTRLSIL.

The chain links TRBV6-4 to TRBJ2-3; TRBD2 matches 8 bases. The V gene end was trimmed by 9 bases and the J gene end by 4 bases; junction bases not matched to a gene: 12. The CDR3 has 15 amino acids. Germline V gene lookup returns CDR1 MRHNA and CDR2 SNTAGT. The CDR3 loop reads CARRRGGQFADTQYF. CDR3 nucleotides: TGTGCCAGGCGACGGGGGGGCCAGTTTGCAGATACGCAGTATTTT.

This sequence joins TRBV4-3 and TRBJ2-6; no firm D call. The ends were cut back, 0 bases at V and 0 bases at J, with 6 bases in the middle. CDR1 LGHNA and CDR2 YSLEER come from the germline V gene. The CDR3 length is 16 residues. The CDR3 DNA reads as TGCGCCAGCAGCCAAGATGTCAGCTCTGGGGCCAACGTCCTGACTTTC. This sequence encodes CASSQDVSSGANVLTF.

The rearrangement uses TRBV6-2 or TRBV6-3 and TRBJ2-1, with 9 bases that match TRBD1. V shed 3 bases and J 7 bases; nucleotides not matched to a gene: 13. The CDR3 runs to 17 residues. Germline V CDR1 and CDR2: MNHEY, SVGEGT. The DNA of the CDR3 is TGTGCCAGCAGTTATAATGGGTGGACAGGGGCGAGGAATGAGCAGTTCTTC. Translating gives CASSYNGWTGARNEQFF.

CDR3 sequence reads: CASSPPMQGSPYEQYF. The DNA for the CDR3 is TGTGCCAGCTCACCACCGATGCAGGGGAGTCCCTACGAGCAGTACTTC. V and J are TRBV18 and TRBJ2-7; possible D gene TRBD1, 6 bases. The CDR3 has 16 residues. CDR1 is KGHSH and CDR2 is LQKENI in the germline V gene. V was cut by 0 bases and J by 2 bases, with 14 bases left in between.

This clone was detected once. The chain links TRBV6-5 to TRBJ2-7; possibly TRBD1 for D (6 bases). Per the germline V gene, CDR1 is MNHEY and CDR2 is SVGAGI. The ends were cut back, 6 bases at V and 4 bases at J, with 10 bases in the middle. This CDR3 comprises 12 residues. The CDR3 sequence: CASRGQIYEQYF. CDR3 nucleotides: TGTGCCAGCAGGGGACAAATATACGAGCAGTACTTC.

This rearrangement joins TRBV28 to TRBJ1-5; tentatively, D is TRBD1 (6 bases). CDR3 length equals 15 residues. The V gene lost 7 bases and the J gene lost 2 bases, with 15 bases spanning the gap. The germline V gene encodes CDR1 MDHEN and CDR2 SYDVKM. The CDR3 DNA follows: TGTGCCAGCACCTCCCTCGGGGGGCGCAATCAGCCCCAGCATTTT. As protein: CASTSLGGRNQPQHF.

The J gene is TRBJ1-1, the V gene TRBV2, with 7 nucleotides matching TRBD1. The CDR3 is 13 amino acids. V lost 5 bases to trimming and J lost 4 bases; unmatched junction nucleotides: 4. From germline, CDR1 is SNHLY and CDR2 FYNNEI. The DNA for the CDR3 is TGTGCCAGCAGTCGGGACAGAGGCACTGAAGCTTTCTTT. Translated: CASSRDRGTEAFF.

The rearrangement joins TRBV7-8 to TRBJ2-5; D may be TRBD2 (5 bases). Trimming shortened V by 1 base and J by 6 bases, and 9 bases separated the two germline ends. Looked up from germline, CDR1 is SGHVS and CDR2 is FQNEAQ. The CDR3 covers 13 residues. The CDR3 DNA reads TGTGCCAGCAGCTTAGGACCGGGAAAGACCCAGTACTTC. It codes for CASSLGPGKTQYF.

The genes are TRBV3-1 (or the pseudogene TRBV3-2) and TRBJ1-3; D call uncertain. Germline V CDR1 and CDR2: LGHDT, YNNKEL (reference sequence). CDR3 length equals 16 residues. The ends were cut back, 0 bases at V and 3 bases at J, with 12 bases in the middle. The CDR3 here is CASSQDLTSSGNTIYF. In DNA, the CDR3 is TGTGCCAGCAGCCAAGATCTAACCTCGAGTGGAAACACCATATATTTT.

The chain links TRBV11-2 to TRBJ1-2; D unclear. The V end was cut by 2 bases, the J end by 2 bases, with 12 bases between. Germline V gene data show CDR1 as SGHAT and CDR2 as FQNNGV. The CDR3 consists of 15 residues. The CDR3 DNA is TGTGCCAGCAGCTTAACATCCGAATCGAACTATGGCTACACCTTC. Translating gives CASSLTSESNYGYTF.

The genes are TRBV28 and TRBJ2-7; TRBD1 is a possible D gene (5 bases). The CDR3 has 15 amino acids. CDR1 and CDR2 (germline): MDHEN, SYDVKM. V gave up 1 base and J gave up 1 base, with 11 bases separating them. CDR3 in amino acids: CASSLSGLGSYEQYF. CDR3 DNA: TGTGCCAGCAGTTTATCAGGGTTAGGGTCCTACGAGCAGTACTTC.

This chain uses TRBV27 with TRBJ2-7, with 9 bases matching TRBD2. The CDR3 has 15 residues. With 0 bases clipped from V and 0 bases from J, the junction kept 0 bases outside the gene matches. Germline CDR1 MNHEY, CDR2 SMNVEV (reference sequence). Here the CDR3 reads CASSLSGLASYEQYF. The DNA of the CDR3 is TGTGCCAGCAGTTTATCGGGACTAGCCTCCTACGAGCAGTACTTC.